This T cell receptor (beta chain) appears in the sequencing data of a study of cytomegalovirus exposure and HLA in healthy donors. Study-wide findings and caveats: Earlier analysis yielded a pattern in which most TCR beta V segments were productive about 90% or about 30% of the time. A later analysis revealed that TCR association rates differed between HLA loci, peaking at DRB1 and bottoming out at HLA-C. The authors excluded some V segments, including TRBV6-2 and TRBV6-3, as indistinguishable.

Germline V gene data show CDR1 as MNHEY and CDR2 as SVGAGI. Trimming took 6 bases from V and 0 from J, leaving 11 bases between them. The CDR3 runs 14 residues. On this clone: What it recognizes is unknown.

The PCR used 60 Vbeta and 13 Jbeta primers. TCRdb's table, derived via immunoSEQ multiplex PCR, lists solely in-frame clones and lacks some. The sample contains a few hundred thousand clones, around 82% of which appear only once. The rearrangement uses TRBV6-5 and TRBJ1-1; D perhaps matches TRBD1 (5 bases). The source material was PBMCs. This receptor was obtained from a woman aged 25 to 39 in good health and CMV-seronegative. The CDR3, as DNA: TGTGCCAGCAGGCCGACAGTCCTGAACACTGAAGCTTTCTTT. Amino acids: CASRPTVLNTEAFF.